The 30 T cell receptor beta chains presented below share a single source sample, sequenced in a study of T cells after posttransplantation cyclophosphamide. Repertoires were generated with immunoSEQ multiplex PCR, while TCRdb's copy carries only in-frame clones and drops some. This record lists 37,000 or so clones, none seen once only, and the top ten clones contain roughly 6.4%. Source material: PBMCs. The receptors derive from a man between 25 and 39 years old in good health and a related stem cell transplant donor.

This clone appeared many times. The gene calls are TRBV5-4 and TRBJ2-7; TRBD1 agrees at 10 bases. Germline loops: CDR1 SGHNT, CDR2 YYREEE (reference sequence). J was trimmed by 6 bases and V by 4 bases; bases with no gene match: 7. CDR3 length: 14 residues. CDR3: CASSPGQGTSEQYF. CDR3 DNA: TGTGCCAGCAGCCCGGGACAGGGGACATCCGAGCAGTACTTC.

The table lists this clone with many counts. The V call is TRBV6-1, the J call TRBJ1-5; 9 nucleotides align to TRBD1. This CDR3 region has 12 residues. Unmatched junction bases numbered 4, after V lost 8 bases and J lost 8 bases. Looked up from germline, CDR1 is MNHNS and CDR2 is SASEGT. CDR3 coding DNA: TGTGCCAGCCGGGACAGGGAGAAGCCCCAGCATTTT. Protein: CASRDREKPQHF.

The chain recombines TRBV12-3 or TRBV12-4 with TRBJ2-6, with D possibly being TRBD1 (5 bases). Trimming took off 1 base at V and 0 bases at J, with 16 bases between the two ends. The CDR3 is made up of 19 amino acids. The CDR3 spells CASSLERAGISSGANVLTF. CDR3 sequence (DNA): TGTGCCAGCAGTTTAGAAAGGGCAGGGATAAGCTCTGGGGCCAACGTCCTGACTTTC.

Ten or more counts support this clone. V is TRBV5-1 and J is TRBJ2-3; 8 bases are a match to TRBD1. Trimming at V came to 3 bases and at J to 8 bases, leaving 8 bases not matched to a gene. Germline V gene sequence: CDR1 SGHRS, CDR2 YFSETQ. The CDR3 sequence is 14 residues long. CDR3 residues: CASSSDREPGTQYF. The CDR3 region has the DNA TGCGCCAGCAGCTCGGACAGGGAGCCCGGTACGCAGTATTTT.

Many counts were recorded for this clone. This chain uses TRBV7-9 with TRBJ2-5; 7 bases are a match to TRBD1. The germline CDR1 and CDR2 sequences are SEHNR and FQNEAQ (reference sequence). Trimming removed 8 bases from V and 5 bases from J; junction bases left unmatched: 11. This CDR3 has 14 residues. DNA of the CDR3: TGTGCCAGCTGCAAGACAGGGACGGACGAGACCCAGTACTTC. It encodes CASCKTGTDETQYF.

The rearrangement links TRBV6-2 or TRBV6-3 to TRBJ2-5; 11 positions agree with TRBD2. Germline lookup yields CDR1 MNHEY and CDR2 SVGEGT. This CDR3 spans 14 amino acids. V lost 6 bases, J lost 2 bases, and 2 bases stayed unmatched. The CDR3 DNA reads as TGTGCCAGCAGGGTAGCGGGGGGGCAAGAGACCCAGTACTTC. This codes for CASRVAGGQETQYF.

This clone came up many times. The V gene is TRBV6-4, the J gene TRBJ1-2; 9 bases line up with TRBD1. The CDR3 runs 16 residues. V trimming: 5 bases; J trimming: 5 bases; junction bases outside the gene matches: 12. The germline gives CDR1 MRHNA, CDR2 SNTAGT. CDR3 sequence: CASSPGTGGAGYGYTF. CDR3 coding DNA: TGTGCCAGCAGTCCCGGTACAGGGGGCGCAGGGTATGGCTACACCTTC.

There are many counts of this clone. The chain carries TRBV4-3 and TRBJ2-3; unclear D gene. The CDR3 spans 14 residues. Germline V lookup: CDR1 LGHNA, CDR2 YSLEER. Deletions cut 1 base from V and 4 bases from J, with 9 bases between. CDR3 sequence reads: CASSQGGSADTQYF. The DNA of the CDR3 is TGCGCCAGCAGCCAAGGAGGAAGCGCAGATACGCAGTATTTT.

The CDR3: CASSSREGGELFF. The CDR3 nucleotides read TGTGCCAGCAGCTCGCGGGAGGGCGGGGAGCTGTTTTTT. The V and J genes are TRBV11-3 and TRBJ2-2; 9 nucleotides agree with TRBD2. Per the germline V gene, CDR1 is SGHNT and CDR2 is YENEEA. The CDR3 runs to 13 residues. The V segment lost 4 bases and the J segment 7 bases; nucleotides outside the gene matches: 1.

This clone was seen many times. This chain joins TRBV4-2 and TRBJ2-3, with 13 bases that match TRBD2. CDR1 is LGHNA, CDR2 YNFKEQ, per germline. After removal of 4 bases from V and 7 bases from J, the junction contained 8 bases not matched to a gene. The CDR3 sequence is 16 residues long. CDR3 sequence reads: CASSPGLAGDLNTQYF. In nucleotides, the CDR3 is TGTGCCAGCAGCCCTGGACTAGCGGGGGATTTGAATACGCAGTATTTT.

CDR3 amino acids: CSVGTSGSWNEQFF. CDR3 DNA sequence: TGCAGCGTGGGGACTAGCGGGTCCTGGAATGAGCAGTTCTTC. V and J are TRBV29-1 and TRBJ2-1; 12 nucleotides match TRBD2. Germline V gene data show CDR1 as SQVTM and CDR2 as ANQGSEA. V shed 6 bases, J shed 7 bases, and the junction held 7 bases outside the gene matches. The CDR3 is 14 residues long.

This clone was detected ten times or more. The rearrangement links TRBV5-1 to TRBJ2-1; 9 nucleotides align to TRBD2. CDR1 is SGHRS and CDR2 is YFSETQ in the germline V gene. This CDR3 has 19 amino acids. The trim removed 0 bases at V and 3 bases at J, leaving 13 bases unmatched. CDR3 DNA: TGCGCCAGCAGCTTGGAACGATGGACGAGGACTAGCGACTACAATGAGCAGTTCTTC. This translates into CASSLERWTRTSDYNEQFF. Complete variable domain (other parts from reference TRBV5-1 and TRBJ2-1): KAGVTQTPRYLIKTRGQQVTLSCSPISGHRSVSWYQQTPGQGLQFLFEYFSETQRNKGNFPGRFSGRQFSNSRSEMNVSTLELGDSALYLCASSLERWTRTSDYNEQFFGPGTRLTVL.

This clone was recorded at least ten times. V usage is TRBV6-6 and J usage is TRBJ2-7; 7 bases align to TRBD1. V shed 10 bases and J 3 bases; nucleotides not matched to a gene: 9. Germline loops: CDR1 MNHNY, CDR2 SVGAGI (reference sequence). The CDR3 is made up of 13 amino acids. CDR3 protein: CATFDRDLYEQYF. The CDR3 DNA follows: TGTGCCACCTTCGACAGGGATCTCTACGAGCAGTACTTC.

Remarks on this clone: The junction does not match germline at one end; this may be a read error. CDR3 in amino acids: CASSQGGGVSHEQYF. In DNA form, the CDR3 reads TGTGCCAGCAGCCAAGGAGGAGGGGTCTCCCACGAGCAGTACTTC. V gene TRBV14 combines with J gene TRBJ2-7; perhaps TRBD2 as D (6 bases). CDR1 SGHDN and CDR2 FVKESK come from the germline V gene. The CDR3 consists of 15 residues.

This clone was counted ten times or more. The chain employs TRBV5-4 and TRBJ1-2; D unresolved. Trimming shortened V by 4 bases and J by 3 bases, and 10 bases separated the two germline ends. The CDR3 totals 13 residues. The germline gives CDR1 SGHNT, CDR2 YYREEE (reference sequence). The DNA for the CDR3 is TGTGCCAGCAGCCTCTATTTTGACTATGGCTACACCTTC. Translated, it gives CASSLYFDYGYTF.

This clone was detected ten times or more. The chain has TRBV6-4 and TRBJ2-3, with D possibly being TRBD1 (5 bases). Trimming pared 2 bases from V and 6 bases from J, leaving 15 bases between. The CDR3 spans 15 residues. Germline V CDR1 and CDR2: MRHNA, SNTAGT. CDR3 in amino acids: CASSDGGAGSDTQYF. CDR3 DNA: TGTGCCAGCAGTGACGGTGGGGCAGGGTCGGATACGCAGTATTTT.

The table lists this clone with a few counts. This chain joins TRBV20-1 and TRBJ1-1; D is possibly TRBD1 (5 bases). Germline V gene data show CDR1 as DFQATT and CDR2 as SNEGSKA (reference sequence). Trimming removed 3 bases from V and 8 bases from J, with 10 bases in between. The CDR3 extends over 11 amino acids. CDR3 nucleotide sequence: TGCAGTGCTAGCCGACAGATGGAAGCTTTCTTT. Translation gives CSASRQMEAFF.

This clone came up many times. The V gene is TRBV5-1, the J gene TRBJ1-1, with D possibly TRBD1 on 6 matching bases. The CDR3 totals 15 residues. V was pared by 0 bases and J by 1 base, with 10 bases between. Germline loops: CDR1 SGHRS, CDR2 YFSETQ. The CDR3 nucleotides read TGCGCCAGCAGCTTGGGGGGGCTACGGAACACTGAAGCTTTCTTT. Translated: CASSLGGLRNTEAFF.

This clone has ten or more counts. This chain joins TRBV19 and TRBJ2-3, with D possibly being TRBD1 or TRBD2 (5 bases each). V lost 2 bases to trimming and J lost 5 bases, with 11 bases between them. Germline V CDR1 and CDR2: LNHDA, SQIVND (reference sequence). The CDR3 has 14 amino acids. As DNA, the CDR3 is TGTGCCAGTAGTATACATCGAGGGGTAGATACGCAGTATTTT. Its protein is CASSIHRGVDTQYF.

The chain combines TRBV6-1 with TRBJ2-5, with TRBD1 as a possible D gene (6 bases). CDR3 length: 12 amino acids. CDR1 and CDR2 from the germline V gene are MNHNS and SASEGT. The ends were cut back, 6 bases at V and 5 bases at J, with 10 bases in the middle. CDR3 nucleotide sequence: TGTGCCAGCAGAGTTGACAGGGAGACCCAGTACTTC. Its translation: CASRVDRETQYF.

This clone came up many times. The rearrangement joins TRBV7-9 to TRBJ2-2; 7 bases are shared with TRBD1. From germline, CDR1 is SEHNR and CDR2 FQNEAQ (reference sequence). With 1 base clipped from V and 5 bases from J, the junction kept 1 base outside the gene matches. The CDR3 length is 14 residues. As DNA, the CDR3 is TGTGCCAGCAGCTTAGAACAGGGGACCGGGGAGCTGTTTTTT. Encoded protein: CASSLEQGTGELFF.

This chain links TRBV4-2 with TRBJ2-7; 7 nucleotides match TRBD1. Germline assignment: CDR1 LGHNA and CDR2 YNFKEQ. The CDR3 contains 15 residues. The junction had 6 bases not matched to a gene; V was cut back by 0 bases and J by 4 bases. CDR3 in amino acids: CASSQDGGQPYEQYF. In DNA form, the CDR3 reads TGTGCCAGCAGCCAAGATGGGGGACAGCCTTACGAGCAGTACTTC.

The sample holds many counts of this clone. The J gene is TRBJ1-1, the V gene TRBV19; 11 positions agree with TRBD1. V lost 8 bases to trimming and J lost 5 bases; unmatched junction nucleotides: 10. The CDR3 has 15 residues. The germline gives CDR1 LNHDA, CDR2 SQIVND (reference sequence). The DNA of the CDR3 is TGTGCCAGTGGACAGGGGGCATGGTTGGGGACTGAAGCTTTCTTT. It yields the protein CASGQGAWLGTEAFF.

This clone was observed many times. The chain recombines TRBV28 with TRBJ2-2, with 8 bases that match TRBD1. Germline V gene data show CDR1 as MDHEN and CDR2 as SYDVKM. This CDR3 spans 15 amino acids. Trimming took 7 bases from V and 4 from J; bases not matched to a gene: 8. This CDR3 is CASKTRTGGTGELFF. CDR3 sequence (DNA): TGTGCCAGCAAAACCCGAACAGGGGGCACCGGGGAGCTGTTTTTT.

Many counts were recorded for this clone. V and J are TRBV2 and TRBJ1-5; D not certain. The V end was cut by 4 bases, the J end by 7 bases, with 8 bases between. The CDR3 loop spans 12 amino acids. The germline CDR1 and CDR2 sequences are SNHLY and FYNNEI. The CDR3 spells CASSAQEQPQHF. The DNA for the CDR3 is TGTGCCAGCAGTGCACAAGAACAGCCCCAGCATTTT. Together with reference TRBV2 and TRBJ1-5, the CDR3 gives the full variable domain: EPEVTQTPSHQVTQMGQEVILRCVPISNHLYFYWYRQILGQKVEFLVSFYNNEISEKSEIFDDQFSVERPDGSNFTLKIRSTKLEDSAMYFCASSAQEQPQHFGDGTRLSIL.

This clone showed up many times. The chain uses TRBV12-3 or TRBV12-4 and TRBJ1-5; 7 bases fit TRBD1. With 3 bases clipped from V and 4 bases from J, the junction kept 3 bases outside the gene matches. The CDR3 extends over 14 amino acids. Here the CDR3 DNA reads TGTGCCAGCAGTTTGGCAGGGGGTAATCAGCCCCAGCATTTT. Translated, it gives CASSLAGGNQPQHF.

Only a few counts were recorded for this clone. This chain uses TRBV29-1 with TRBJ1-2; maybe TRBD1 (6 bases). Germline CDR1 is SQVTM and CDR2 is ANQGSEA. V was trimmed by 5 bases and J by 8 bases, leaving 18 bases between them. The CDR3 loop spans 13 amino acids. The CDR3 bases are TGCAGCGTTCCTCGACTCGGGGGGGGCGGCTACACCTTC. Translated, it gives CSVPRLGGGGYTF.

This clone was observed at least ten times. CDR3 DNA sequence: TGTGCCAGCAGCCTCCCGGGAGACAGGGGGCCGAACACTGAAGCTTTCTTT. Residues: CASSLPGDRGPNTEAFF. The gene calls are TRBV12-3 or TRBV12-4 and TRBJ1-1; 10 bases map to TRBD1. This CDR3 is built from 17 residues. V was clipped by 6 bases and J by 1 base; unmatched bases: 11.

This clone was detected ten times or more. V gene TRBV10-1 combines with J gene TRBJ2-2; 8 bases fit TRBD1. Trimming at V came to 5 bases and at J to 5 bases, leaving 16 bases not matched to a gene. The CDR3 length is 18 residues. Germline V gene sequence: CDR1 WNHNN, CDR2 SYGVQD (reference sequence). The CDR3 spells CASSPTLRGLKGTGELFF. The CDR3, as DNA: TGCGCCAGCAGTCCTACCCTCAGGGGGCTAAAAGGTACCGGGGAGCTGTTTTTT.

V and J are TRBV9 and TRBJ1-1; no firm D call. The germline V gene has CDR1 SGDLS and CDR2 YYNGEE. V was pared by 0 bases and J by 3 bases, with 3 bases between. This CDR3 has 12 amino acids. CDR3 bases: TGTGCCAGCAGCGTAGGCGACACTGAAGCTTTCTTT. It translates to CASSVGDTEAFF.